Below, 17 T cell receptor beta chains from the same sample are listed, as sequenced in a study of graft-versus-host responses after intestinal transplantation. Antigen specificity for these receptors is unknown. TCRdb keeps only in-frame clones here, not all; method: immunoSEQ multiplex PCR. This sample carries more than 85,000 clones, just under 95% of them seen once, and the ten largest clones take approximately 0.064%. Specimen: unstimulated CD8+ T cells sorted from spleen or lymph node cells, collected before transplant. Receptors were obtained from a human donor who was the organ donor for an intestinal transplant.

This chain links TRBV27 with TRBJ2-2, with D unresolved. Germline V gene data show CDR1 as MNHEY and CDR2 as SMNVEV (reference sequence). The V end was cut by 0 bases, the J end by 5 bases, with 7 bases between. This CDR3 spans 14 amino acids. In DNA, the CDR3 is TGTGCCAGCAGTTTATCTCGCGTAACCGGGGAGCTGTTTTTT. Its protein is CASSLSRVTGELFF.

The chain links TRBV7-8 to TRBJ2-3; 11 nucleotides align to TRBD2. Germline CDR1 is SGHVS and CDR2 is FQNEAQ. The CDR3 extends over 18 amino acids. The V and J ends lost 2 bases and 4 bases, in that order; junction bases with no gene match: 11. CDR3 region: CASSLRLAGGGVADTQYF. As DNA, the CDR3 is TGTGCCAGCAGCTTACGTCTAGCGGGGGGAGGTGTGGCAGATACGCAGTATTTT.

This chain uses TRBV28 with TRBJ1-2; 9 nucleotides agree with TRBD1. V gave up 2 bases and J gave up 7 bases; unmatched junction bases: 14. Germline loops: CDR1 MDHEN, CDR2 SYDVKM. The CDR3 length is 17 residues. CDR3 loop: CASSLGVTGQGFSGYTF. In nucleotides, the CDR3 is TGTGCCAGCAGTTTAGGAGTTACGGGACAGGGTTTCTCTGGCTACACCTTC.

The V and J genes are TRBV7-2 and TRBJ2-7; the match to TRBD2 covers 7 bases. V was pared by 3 bases and J by 2 bases, with 4 bases of the junction left unmatched. The CDR3 consists of 14 residues. The germline V gene has CDR1 SGHTA and CDR2 FQGNSA. The CDR3 coding sequence is TGTGCCAGCAGCTTGGCTAGCGGAGCCTACGAGCAGTACTTC. Translation gives CASSLASGAYEQYF.

The genes are TRBV5-6 and TRBJ2-5; TRBD2 aligns across 7 bases. V shed 0 bases and J 5 bases; nucleotides not matched to a gene: 4. Per the germline V gene, CDR1 is SGHDT and CDR2 is YYEEEE. The CDR3 has 14 amino acids. The CDR3 DNA reads as TGTGCCAGCAGCTTGGTGCGGGGGAGGGAGACCCAGTACTTC. It encodes CASSLVRGRETQYF.

The CDR3 sequence is CASRESGSHYNEQFF. The CDR3 bases are TGTGCCAGCAGGGAAAGCGGGAGTCACTACAATGAGCAGTTCTTC. The chain combines TRBV6-1 with TRBJ2-1; TRBD2 matches at 8 bases. Germline CDR1 reads MNHNS; CDR2 reads SASEGT. CDR3 length: 15 amino acids. V dropped 6 bases and J dropped 3; count of bases not matched to a gene: 7.

The genes are TRBV21-1 and TRBJ2-1; TRBD2 is taken as the D call from the table, unchecked against the DNA. TRBV21-1 corresponds to a pseudogene. The CDR3 extends over 17 amino acids. The CDR3 nucleotides read TGTGCCAGCAGCAAAGGGGGTAACGGGGAGGATTACAATGAGCAGTTCTTC. This sequence encodes CASSKGGNGEDYNEQFF.

V is TRBV18 and J is TRBJ2-7; TRBD1 aligns across 7 bases. There are 18 residues in the CDR3. CDR1 and CDR2 from the germline V gene are KGHSH and LQKENI. The trim removed 3 bases at V and 0 bases at J, leaving 14 bases unmatched. The CDR3 here is CASSPWDSAYSASYEQYF. CDR3 bases: TGTGCCAGCTCACCTTGGGACAGTGCCTACTCTGCCTCCTACGAGCAGTACTTC.

This chain connects TRBV6-6 to TRBJ2-7, with 7 bases that match TRBD2. Germline CDR1 and CDR2: MNHNY and SVGAGI (reference sequence). V was clipped by 2 bases and J by 3 bases; unmatched bases: 4. The CDR3 consists of 14 residues. CDR3 in amino acids: CASSYPGGSYEQYF. The CDR3 nucleotides read TGTGCCAGCAGTTACCCGGGAGGCAGCTACGAGCAGTACTTC.

This chain connects TRBV4-1 to TRBJ1-2, with D perhaps TRBD1 (6 bases). From germline, CDR1 is MGHRA and CDR2 YSYEKL. The CDR3 is 16 amino acids. V lost 2 bases and J 8 bases, leaving 21 bases between the germline ends. This chain's CDR3 is CASSQPLQGNTGGYTF. The DNA for the CDR3 is TGCGCCAGCAGCCAACCCCTACAGGGAAACACGGGGGGCTACACCTTC.

V usage is TRBV6-5 and J usage is TRBJ2-3; TRBD2 is a possible D gene (6 bases). The CDR3 is 16 residues long. Trimming pared 0 bases from V and 3 bases from J, leaving 13 bases between. Germline CDR1 MNHEY, CDR2 SVGAGI. CDR3 residues: CASSYSTGGKTDTQYF. CDR3 nucleotides: TGTGCCAGCAGTTACTCGACCGGCGGGAAAACAGATACGCAGTATTTT.

This rearrangement joins TRBV5-5 to TRBJ1-2; D is uncertain. CDR3 length: 13 amino acids. The germline gives CDR1 SGHKS, CDR2 YYEKEE (reference sequence). The V end lost 0 bases, the J end lost 2 bases, and 5 bases lay between the germline ends. The CDR3 DNA reads TGTGCCAGCAGCTTGGGTCCGAACTATGGCTACACCTTC. Translating it yields CASSLGPNYGYTF.

J is TRBJ2-7 and V is TRBV30; the D gene is possibly TRBD1 (7 bases). V was trimmed by 0 bases and J by 1 base, leaving 16 bases between them. This CDR3 contains 16 residues. CDR1 GTSNPN and CDR2 SVGIG come from the germline V gene (reference sequence). This chain's CDR3 is CAWSVRGAGGSYEQYF. The CDR3 nucleotides read TGTGCCTGGAGTGTACGAGGGGCAGGGGGGTCCTACGAGCAGTACTTC.

This clone was observed a handful of times. J is TRBJ2-7 and V is TRBV27; TRBD2 matches 8 bases. The germline CDR1 and CDR2 sequences are MNHEY and SMNVEV (reference sequence). This CDR3 has 12 residues. V lost 9 bases to trimming and J lost 4 bases; unmatched junction nucleotides: 5. The CDR3 reads CASRASGYEQYF. The CDR3 region has the DNA TGTGCCAGTCGGGCTAGCGGGTACGAGCAGTACTTC.

This chain connects TRBV5-1 to TRBJ2-5; D might be TRBD2 (6 bases). V lost 3 bases, J lost 4 bases, and 19 bases lay in between. Germline-derived CDR1 and CDR2 are SGHRS and YFSETQ. The CDR3 sequence is 16 residues long. Here the CDR3 reads CASSSSSVRVLETQYF. The CDR3 bases are TGCGCCAGCAGCTCCTCTAGCGTGCGGGTTTTAGAGACCCAGTACTTC.

The chain recombines TRBV9 with TRBJ2-5; D might be TRBD1 (5 bases). V was shortened by 0 bases and J by 5 bases, with 17 bases between the two germline ends. This CDR3 has 16 amino acids. Germline V lookup: CDR1 SGDLS, CDR2 YYNGEE. The CDR3 sequence is CASSVGGALGTETQYF. Written as DNA, the CDR3 is TGTGCCAGCAGCGTAGGGGGCGCTCTGGGCACGGAGACCCAGTACTTC.

Concerning this clone: Other DNA sequences in the sample encode the same CDR3. The CDR3 sequence: CASSSGQGSYEQYF. CDR3 coding DNA: TGCGCCAGCAGCTCTGGACAGGGGTCTTACGAGCAGTACTTC. The V call is TRBV5-1, the J call TRBJ2-7, with 9 bases identical to TRBD1. V shed 3 bases and J 4 bases; nucleotides not matched to a gene: 5. Germline CDR1 and CDR2: SGHRS and YFSETQ. The CDR3 is made up of 14 amino acids.